Described below is a single TCR beta chain sequence and its context. Its specific antigen is unknown. Nothing much larger sits one base from this clone, and base qualities are not available. Library prep was done by the immunoSEQ multiplex PCR assay. Some 1.1 x 10^5 TCR templates per sample were assayed by the deep sequencing platform. Genomic DNA extracted from sorted T cells was the material used for TCRbeta CDR3 sequencing. The original pipeline was this. The R programming language was used for clonal analysis of the TCRbeta CDR3 data. Unstimulated samples were compared with post-reaction CFSE-low samples to define alloreactive CD4+ and CD8+ clones. By matching sequences to the repertoires of sorted unstimulated Treg and non-Treg cells, each alloreactive CD4+ clone was assigned a regulatory or non-regulatory origin. The table comes from immuneACCESS by way of TCRdb, which keeps in-frame sequences with V and J called. Part of the clones is missing from these tables; in studies checked, under half for an unresolved V gene and the rest for unknown reasons. V and J calls and clone size are copied from that table; D and trimming were computed from the DNA. In all, the sample holds tens of thousands of clones, and approximately 96% of those were seen once. Jointly, the top ten make up roughly 0.033% of the sample.

These data belong to a study of siplizumab effects on memory and regulatory T cells (dated by TCRdb to the late 2010s). Regarding the complete study: The effect of the anti-CD2 antibody siplizumab on alloreactive T-cell subsets was examined in allogeneic mixed lymphocyte reactions constructed from human PBMCs. The paper's findings and limits, for the study overall: Greater diversity appeared to be present in unstimulated naive T cells than in memory T cells, and a substantial contribution to the alloresponse seemed to be made by naive cells. Among mappable alloreactive CD4+ clones, an average Treg-derived fraction of about 70% was observed with siplizumab, compared with 25% to 30% in control reactions. The cumulative frequency of alloreactive sequences that could be traced back to unstimulated CD4+ memory T cells was significantly reduced by siplizumab. The suppressive function of proliferating Tregs from siplizumab cultures was not functionally confirmed. For roughly 75-95% of proliferating CD4+ or CD8+ clones, no naive or memory phenotype could be assigned. Because sequences at frequencies below about 10^-5 were poorly captured, only a minor fraction of alloreactive clones could be mapped back to unstimulated subsets.

Additional sequencing covered unstimulated subsets from three donor pairs, namely CD8+ effector memory, CD4+ naive, CD8+ TEMRA, CD4+ memory and CD8+ naive. TCRbeta CDR3 sequencing was performed on sorted unstimulated T cells and on proliferating T cells recovered from mixed lymphocyte reactions. Fresh whole blood from about 10 HLA-typed healthy donors served as the source for isolating PBMCs. From cysteine to phenylalanine, the CDR3 is 17 amino acids long. The sequence is cut down to CDR3 DNA, 51 bases in frame from base 1. Unmatched junction bases come to 14, with V trimmed by 4 bases and J by 5 bases. CDR1 and CDR2 (SGDLS, YYNGEE) derive from the germline V gene.

The rearrangement combines TRBV9 with TRBJ2-5, with TRBD2 identical over 10 junction bases. The clonotype originates from a human donor in good health. Source material: naive CD4+ T cells sorted from blood. The cell subset or site label, as the study defines it: unstimulated naive T cells. CDR3 loop: CASSRTPASGGSETQYF. Read as DNA, the sequence is TGTGCCAGCAGCCGCACCCCCGCTAGCGGGGGATCGGAGACCCAGTACTTC.